Each of the 19 T cell receptor beta chains below was sequenced from the same sample in a study of shared T cell receptors in the human thymus. This table comes from immunoSEQ multiplex PCR, and its TCRdb copy is limited to in-frame clones, with some not included. This table has some 720,000 clones, 85% to 90% appearing once. The same sample was also studied in work on human thymus T cells.

The sequencing sample was made of thymocytes. The receptors shown here come from a boy in the first two years of life with a congenital heart defect.

The chain combines TRBV7-8 with TRBJ2-7; no reliable D call. The CDR3 sequence is 16 residues long. The V end was cut by 5 bases, the J end by 0 bases, with 17 bases between. Germline CDR1 is SGHVS and CDR2 is FQNEAQ. The CDR3 is CASSPQSPGSSYEQYF. CDR3 in DNA: TGTGCCAGCAGCCCCCAATCCCCGGGTTCCTCCTACGAGCAGTACTTC.

This sequence joins TRBV6-6 and TRBJ2-3; 8 bases fit TRBD2. V gave up 7 bases and J gave up 5 bases; unmatched junction bases: 11. CDR1 and CDR2 (germline): MNHNY, SVGAGI (reference sequence). This CDR3 has 15 amino acids. The CDR3 sequence: CASTSGTRSIDTQYF. The CDR3 DNA follows: TGTGCCAGCACGTCCGGGACTAGATCTATAGATACGCAGTATTTT.

The V and J genes are TRBV25-1 and TRBJ1-2; TRBD1 matches 10 bases. Trimming cost V 4 bases and J 7 bases; bases outside gene matches: 6. The V gene's germline CDR1 is MGHDK and CDR2 SYGVNS. CDR3 size: 14 residues. CDR3 sequence (DNA): TGTGCCAGCAGTGGGGGTGGGACAGGGGTTGGCTACACCTTC. Protein sequence: CASSGGGTGVGYTF.

CDR3 protein: CASSHHDLSGRTYEQYF. The CDR3, as DNA: TGTGCCAGCAGCCATCACGACCTTAGCGGGAGAACCTACGAGCAGTACTTC. This sequence joins TRBV4-2 and TRBJ2-7; 9 nucleotides align to TRBD2. With V trimmed by 3 bases and J by 2 bases, 11 bases remained unmatched. The germline V gene has CDR1 LGHNA and CDR2 YNFKEQ. This CDR3 comprises 17 residues.

The CDR3 bases are TGCACCAGCAGCCAATCTCGGAGGGAGGGGACTAGCACAGATACGCAGTATTTT. The encoded protein is CTSSQSRREGTSTDTQYF. The V gene is TRBV1, the J gene TRBJ2-3; the table gives TRBD2 as D, unverified against the DNA. TRBV1 is a known pseudogene. This CDR3 is 18 amino acids long.

The J gene is TRBJ1-2, the V gene TRBV7-2, with D possibly TRBD1 on 6 matching bases. This CDR3 is built from 15 residues. Germline assignment: CDR1 SGHTA and CDR2 FQGNSA. V was clipped by 5 bases and J by 3 bases, with 16 bases between them. The CDR3 coding sequence is TGTGCCAGCAGCCTGGGGACACTATCCCACTATGGCTACACCTTC. It specifies CASSLGTLSHYGYTF.

The rearrangement joins TRBV9 to TRBJ2-3; possibly TRBD2 for D (5 bases). The CDR3 is 13 residues long. The V and J ends lost 4 bases and 0 bases respectively, with 6 bases between them. The germline V gene encodes CDR1 SGDLS and CDR2 YYNGEE. The CDR3 sequence: CASSRRSTDTQYF. The CDR3 nucleotides read TGTGCCAGCAGCCGGAGGAGCACAGATACGCAGTATTTT.

This chain connects TRBV15 to TRBJ2-5; D not resolved. The V end lost 1 base, the J end lost 0 bases, and 9 bases lay between the germline ends. This CDR3 has 15 residues. Germline V gene data show CDR1 as LNHNV and CDR2 as YYDKDF (reference sequence). The CDR3 DNA is TGTGCCACCAGCAGAGGGAGACCGTACCAAGAGACCCAGTACTTC. It yields the protein CATSRGRPYQETQYF.

The chain joins TRBV6-5 to TRBJ1-1; TRBD1 matches at 10 bases. This CDR3 comprises 15 residues. After removal of 2 bases from V and 6 bases from J, the junction contained 6 bases not matched to a gene. Germline CDR1 is MNHEY and CDR2 is SVGAGI. The CDR3 region is CASSYHRDRGAEAFF. The DNA of the CDR3 is TGTGCCAGCAGTTACCACCGGGACAGGGGTGCTGAAGCTTTCTTT.

This clone was seen once. The gene calls are TRBV15 and TRBJ2-2; no clear D. The CDR3 totals 15 residues. V gave up 2 bases and J gave up 1 base, with 8 bases separating them. Germline lookup yields CDR1 LNHNV and CDR2 YYDKDF (reference sequence). The CDR3 region has the DNA TGTGCCACCAGCAGAACCAGTGAGAACACCGGGGAGCTGTTTTTT. It specifies CATSRTSENTGELFF.

The chain has TRBV5-1 and TRBJ1-4; TRBD1 might be the D (5 bases). Per the germline V gene, CDR1 is SGHRS and CDR2 is YFSETQ. CDR3 size: 15 residues. V dropped 0 bases and J dropped 3 bases, with 9 bases sitting between them. The CDR3 DNA is TGCGCCAGCAGCTTGGTGCAGGGCGCTAATGAAAAACTGTTTTTT. This sequence encodes CASSLVQGANEKLFF.

This clone was found once. This chain connects TRBV7-9 to TRBJ2-7; the match to TRBD1 covers 7 bases. This CDR3 contains 15 residues. Germline assignment: CDR1 SEHNR and CDR2 FQNEAQ (reference sequence). Germline trimming cut 6 bases from V and 4 bases from J; bases unmatched to any gene: 12. CDR3 in DNA: TGTGCCAGCAGTTACCCAGGGGGTCCCTCTTACGAGCAGTACTTC. It translates to CASSYPGGPSYEQYF.

This clone was detected once. This chain uses TRBV6-6 with TRBJ2-3; tentative D call: TRBD1 (7 bases). Germline V CDR1 and CDR2: MNHNY, SVGAGI (reference sequence). The CDR3 contains 16 residues. Trimming took off 6 bases at V and 2 bases at J, with 18 bases between the two ends. In DNA, the CDR3 is TGTGCCAGCAGGCCGACTAGTAGGGGGCACACAGATACGCAGTATTTT. Encoded protein: CASRPTSRGHTDTQYF.

This clone was recorded a few times. The rearrangement uses TRBV5-1 and TRBJ2-1; possible D gene TRBD2, 5 bases. The CDR3 contains 11 residues. Between the trimmed V and J ends, which lost 3 bases and 9 bases, there was a span of 7 bases. The V gene's germline CDR1 is SGHRS and CDR2 YFSETQ. CDR3 in DNA: TGCGCCAGCAGCTGGAGGAGTGAGCAGTTCTTC. Its protein is CASSWRSEQFF. Looking up the rest from reference TRBV5-1 and TRBJ2-1 gives the full variable domain: KAGVTQTPRYLIKTRGQQVTLSCSPISGHRSVSWYQQTPGQGLQFLFEYFSETQRNKGNFPGRFSGRQFSNSRSEMNVSTLELGDSALYLCASSWRSEQFFGPGTRLTVL.

The genes are TRBV11-3 and TRBJ2-7; TRBD2 is a possible D gene (6 bases). The CDR3 is 18 residues long. The germline V and J ends were trimmed by 2 bases and 0 bases, with 20 bases remaining between them. The germline CDR1 and CDR2 sequences are SGHNT and YENEEA. The CDR3 region is CASSLSLSGSKDSYEQYF. The CDR3 DNA follows: TGTGCCAGCAGCTTATCCCTAAGCGGGTCCAAAGACTCCTACGAGCAGTACTTC.

V gene TRBV27 combines with J gene TRBJ2-7; D perhaps matches TRBD2 (6 bases). In germline, CDR1 is MNHEY, CDR2 SMNVEV (reference sequence). The CDR3 has 14 residues. V was shortened by 3 bases and J by 3 bases, with 12 bases between the two germline ends. In DNA form, the CDR3 reads TGTGCCAGCAGTTTGGCGGGAAAGGACTACGAGCAGTACTTC. Translated: CASSLAGKDYEQYF.

V is TRBV30 and J is TRBJ2-7; the D is unclear. Germline assignment: CDR1 GTSNPN and CDR2 SVGIG (reference sequence). Trimming stripped 6 bases from V and 6 bases from J, with 24 bases between. CDR3 length equals 15 residues. The CDR3 DNA follows: TGTGCCTGCCCTTCCCGCGGCGGCAATACGTCCGAGCAGTACTTC. Protein product: CACPSRGGNTSEQYF.

In its sample, this clone was seen once. This sample includes further DNA sequences coding for the same CDR3. The chain couples TRBV27 to TRBJ2-3; D is unresolved. V lost 3 bases and J 2 bases, leaving 6 bases between the germline ends. CDR1 and CDR2 from the germline V gene are MNHEY and SMNVEV (reference sequence). The CDR3 extends over 13 amino acids. In DNA form, the CDR3 reads TGTGCCAGCAGTTTTCCCTCCACAGATACGCAGTATTTT. Translating gives CASSFPSTDTQYF.

J is TRBJ2-1 and V is TRBV6-5, with 8 bases identical to TRBD1. The CDR3 has 16 residues. The V segment lost 2 bases and the J segment 2 bases; nucleotides outside the gene matches: 5. CDR1 is MNHEY and CDR2 is SVGAGI in the germline V gene. The CDR3 sequence is CASSYAGGAPYNEQFF. CDR3 DNA sequence: TGTGCCAGCAGTTACGCAGGGGGCGCCCCCTACAATGAGCAGTTCTTC.